This paragraph covers one T cell receptor beta chain sequence. CDR3 length: 17 amino acids. The junction had 11 bases not matched to a gene; V was cut back by 4 bases and J by 7 bases. Germline V gene sequence: CDR1 SGHDN, CDR2 FVKESK. The age range of participants was about 18 to 100 years, with residence in about 25 US areas. This entry comes from a study of blood T cell repertoires in COVID-19. Some clones are missing from TCRdb's copy, which holds only in-frame ones; the method was immunoSEQ multiplex PCR. The sample gives roughly 250,000 clones, around nine tenths of which show up once; around 3.1% is in the top ten.

The TCR originated in a middle-aged woman who had been exposed to COVID-19. Sequenced input: PBMCs or T cells enriched from blood (not recorded which). The V and J genes are TRBV14 and TRBJ1-6, with 9 bases matching TRBD1. As DNA, the CDR3 is TGTGCCAGCAGCCGGGGGAGAGGGACAGGGTCCAATTCACCCCTCCACTTT. Translated: CASSRGRGTGSNSPLHF.